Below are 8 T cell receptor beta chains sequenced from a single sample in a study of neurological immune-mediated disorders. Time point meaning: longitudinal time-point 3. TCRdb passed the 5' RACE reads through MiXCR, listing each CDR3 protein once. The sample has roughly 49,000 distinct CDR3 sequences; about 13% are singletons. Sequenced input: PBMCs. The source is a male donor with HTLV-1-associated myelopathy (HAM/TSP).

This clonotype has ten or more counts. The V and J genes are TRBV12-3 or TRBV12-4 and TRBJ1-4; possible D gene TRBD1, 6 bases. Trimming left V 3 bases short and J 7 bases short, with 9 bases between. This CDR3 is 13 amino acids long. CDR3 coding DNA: TGTGCCAGCAGTTTCCAGGGGATTGAAAAACTGTTTTTT. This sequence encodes CASSFQGIEKLFF.

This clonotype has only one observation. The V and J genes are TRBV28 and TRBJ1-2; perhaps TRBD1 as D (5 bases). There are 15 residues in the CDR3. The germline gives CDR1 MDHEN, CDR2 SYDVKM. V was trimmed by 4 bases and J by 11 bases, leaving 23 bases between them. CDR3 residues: CASSSLYGAIGGYTF. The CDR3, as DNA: TGTGCCAGCAGTTCCCTCTATGGGGCAATAGGAGGATACACCTTC.

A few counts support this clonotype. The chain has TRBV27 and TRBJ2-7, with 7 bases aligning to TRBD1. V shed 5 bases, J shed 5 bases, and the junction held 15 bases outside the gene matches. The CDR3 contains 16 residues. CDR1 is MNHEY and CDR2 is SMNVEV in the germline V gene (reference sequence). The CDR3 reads CASSPRVRGQGNEQYF. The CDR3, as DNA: TGTGCCAGCAGTCCCCGGGTGAGGGGGCAAGGGAACGAGCAGTACTTC.

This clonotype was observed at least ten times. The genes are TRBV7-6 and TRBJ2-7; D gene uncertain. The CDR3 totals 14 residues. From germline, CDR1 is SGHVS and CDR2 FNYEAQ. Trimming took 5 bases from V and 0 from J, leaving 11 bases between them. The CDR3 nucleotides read TGTGCCAGCAGCACTAACTTGGCCTCCTACGAGCAGTACTTC. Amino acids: CASSTNLASYEQYF.

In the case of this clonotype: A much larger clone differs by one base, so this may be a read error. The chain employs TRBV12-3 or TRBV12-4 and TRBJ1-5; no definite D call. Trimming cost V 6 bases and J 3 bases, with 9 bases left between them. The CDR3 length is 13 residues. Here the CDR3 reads CASRMANNQPQHF. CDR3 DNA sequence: TGTGCCAGCAGGATGGCCAACAATCAGCCCCAGCATTTT.

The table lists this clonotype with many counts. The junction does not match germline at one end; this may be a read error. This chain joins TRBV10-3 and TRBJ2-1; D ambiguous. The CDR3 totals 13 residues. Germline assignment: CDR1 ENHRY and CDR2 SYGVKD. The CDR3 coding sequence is TGTGCCATCAGTCCTTCGGTCGGATATGATACGGACTTC. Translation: CAISPSVGYDTDF.

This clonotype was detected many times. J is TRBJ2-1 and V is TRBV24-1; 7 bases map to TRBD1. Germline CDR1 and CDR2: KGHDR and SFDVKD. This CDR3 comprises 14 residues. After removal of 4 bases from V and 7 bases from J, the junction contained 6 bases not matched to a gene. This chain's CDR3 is CATSDPKQGNEQFF. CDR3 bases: TGTGCCACCAGTGACCCGAAACAGGGGAATGAGCAGTTCTTC.

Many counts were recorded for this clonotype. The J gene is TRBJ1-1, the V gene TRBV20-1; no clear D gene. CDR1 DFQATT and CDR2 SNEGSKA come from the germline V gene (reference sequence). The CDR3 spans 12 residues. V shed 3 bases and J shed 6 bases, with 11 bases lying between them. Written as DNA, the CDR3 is TGCAGTGCTAGGCGCCCGGGCTCTGAAGCTTTCTTT. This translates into CSARRPGSEAFF.